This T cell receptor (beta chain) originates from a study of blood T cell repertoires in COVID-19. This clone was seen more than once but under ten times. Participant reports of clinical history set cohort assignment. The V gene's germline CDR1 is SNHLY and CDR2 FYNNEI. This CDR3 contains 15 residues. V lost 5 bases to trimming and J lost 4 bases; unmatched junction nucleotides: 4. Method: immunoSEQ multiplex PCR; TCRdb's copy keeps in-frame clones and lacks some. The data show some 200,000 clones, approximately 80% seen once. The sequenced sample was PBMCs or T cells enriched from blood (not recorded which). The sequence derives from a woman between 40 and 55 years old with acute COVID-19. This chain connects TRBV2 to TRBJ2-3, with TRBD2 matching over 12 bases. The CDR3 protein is CASSPTSGSADTQYF. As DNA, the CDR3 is TGTGCCAGCAGTCCGACTAGCGGGAGTGCAGATACGCAGTATTTT.